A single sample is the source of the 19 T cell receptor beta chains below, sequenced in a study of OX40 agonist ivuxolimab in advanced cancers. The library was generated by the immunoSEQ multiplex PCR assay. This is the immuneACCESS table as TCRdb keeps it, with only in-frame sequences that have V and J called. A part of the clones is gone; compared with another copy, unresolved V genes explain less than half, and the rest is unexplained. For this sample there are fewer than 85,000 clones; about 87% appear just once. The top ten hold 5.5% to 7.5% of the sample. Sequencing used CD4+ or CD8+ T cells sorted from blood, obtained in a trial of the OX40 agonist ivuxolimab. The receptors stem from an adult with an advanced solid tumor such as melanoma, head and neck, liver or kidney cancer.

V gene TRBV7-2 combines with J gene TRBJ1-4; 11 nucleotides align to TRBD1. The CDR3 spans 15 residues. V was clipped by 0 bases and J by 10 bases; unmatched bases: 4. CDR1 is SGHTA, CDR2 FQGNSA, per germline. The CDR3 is CASSLAGQGVGKLFF. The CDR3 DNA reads TGTGCCAGCAGCTTAGCGGGACAGGGGGTGGGAAAACTGTTTTTT.

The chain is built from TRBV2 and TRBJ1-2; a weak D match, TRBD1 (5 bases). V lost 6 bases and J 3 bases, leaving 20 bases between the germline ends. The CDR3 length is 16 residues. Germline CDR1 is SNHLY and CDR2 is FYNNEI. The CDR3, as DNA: TGTGCCAGCAGCGATCCTGGGGGGGGAAAGGACTATGGCTACACCTTC. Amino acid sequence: CASSDPGGGKDYGYTF.

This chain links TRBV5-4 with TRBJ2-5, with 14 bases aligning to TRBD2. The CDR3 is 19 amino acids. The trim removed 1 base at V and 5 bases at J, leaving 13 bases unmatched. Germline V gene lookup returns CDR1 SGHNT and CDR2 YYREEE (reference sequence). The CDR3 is CASSLTGGTRLAGGETQYF. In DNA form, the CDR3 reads TGTGCCAGCAGCTTGACAGGGGGAACAAGACTAGCGGGAGGGGAGACCCAGTACTTC.

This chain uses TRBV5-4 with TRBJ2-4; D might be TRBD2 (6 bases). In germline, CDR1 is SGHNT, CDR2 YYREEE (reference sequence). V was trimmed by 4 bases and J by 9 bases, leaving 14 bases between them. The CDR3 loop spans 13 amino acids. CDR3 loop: CASSPAGMIIQYF. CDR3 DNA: TGTGCCAGCAGCCCCGCGGGGATGATCATTCAGTACTTC.

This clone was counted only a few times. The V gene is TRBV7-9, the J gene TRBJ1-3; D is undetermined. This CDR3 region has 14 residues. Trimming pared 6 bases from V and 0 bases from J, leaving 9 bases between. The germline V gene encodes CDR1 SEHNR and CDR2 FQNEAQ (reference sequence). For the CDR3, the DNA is TGTGCCAGCAGTCGGCCGAACTCTGGAAACACCATATATTTT. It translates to CASSRPNSGNTIYF.

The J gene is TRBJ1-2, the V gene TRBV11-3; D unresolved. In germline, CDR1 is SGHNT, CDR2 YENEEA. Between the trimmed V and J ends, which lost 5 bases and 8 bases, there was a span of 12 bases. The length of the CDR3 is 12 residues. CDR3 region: CASSARYQGYTF. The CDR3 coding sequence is TGTGCCAGCAGCGCTCGTTATCAAGGCTACACCTTC.

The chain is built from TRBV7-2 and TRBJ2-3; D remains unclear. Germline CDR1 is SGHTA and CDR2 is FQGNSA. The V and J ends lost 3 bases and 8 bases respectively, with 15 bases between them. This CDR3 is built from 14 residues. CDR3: CASSFYQRVGTQYF. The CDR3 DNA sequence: TGTGCCAGCAGCTTTTATCAACGGGTCGGTACGCAGTATTTT.

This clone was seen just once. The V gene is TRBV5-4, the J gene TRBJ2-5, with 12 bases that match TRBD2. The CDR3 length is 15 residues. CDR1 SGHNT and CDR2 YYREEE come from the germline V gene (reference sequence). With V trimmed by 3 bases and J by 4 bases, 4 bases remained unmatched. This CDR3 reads CASSSPGLAGETQYF. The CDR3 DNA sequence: TGTGCCAGCAGCTCCCCGGGACTAGCGGGAGAGACCCAGTACTTC.

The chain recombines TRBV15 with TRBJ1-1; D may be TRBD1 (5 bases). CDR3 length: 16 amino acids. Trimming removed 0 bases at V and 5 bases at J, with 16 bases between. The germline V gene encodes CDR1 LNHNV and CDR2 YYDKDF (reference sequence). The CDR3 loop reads CATSRERGIGGTEAFF. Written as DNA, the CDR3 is TGTGCCACCAGCAGAGAGAGGGGCATAGGAGGGACTGAAGCTTTCTTT.

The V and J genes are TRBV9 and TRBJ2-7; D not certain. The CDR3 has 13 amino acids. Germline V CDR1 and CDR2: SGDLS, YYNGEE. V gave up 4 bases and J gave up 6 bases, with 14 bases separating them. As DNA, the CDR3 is TGTGCCAGCAGCCATCCAGATGAACGCGAGCAGTACTTC. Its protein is CASSHPDEREQYF.

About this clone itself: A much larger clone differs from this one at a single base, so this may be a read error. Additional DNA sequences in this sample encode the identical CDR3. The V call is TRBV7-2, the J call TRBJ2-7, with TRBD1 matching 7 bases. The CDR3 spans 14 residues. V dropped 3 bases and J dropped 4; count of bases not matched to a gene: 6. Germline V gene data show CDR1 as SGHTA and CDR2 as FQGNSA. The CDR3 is CASSFPGGRYEQYF. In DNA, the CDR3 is TGTGCCAGCAGCTTCCCAGGGGGTCGGTACGAGCAGTACTTC.

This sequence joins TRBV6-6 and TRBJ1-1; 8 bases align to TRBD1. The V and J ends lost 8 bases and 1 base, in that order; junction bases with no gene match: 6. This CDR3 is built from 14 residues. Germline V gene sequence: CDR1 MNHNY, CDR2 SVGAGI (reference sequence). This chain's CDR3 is CASGQGAGNTEAFF. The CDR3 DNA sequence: TGTGCCAGCGGACAGGGAGCAGGGAACACTGAAGCTTTCTTT.

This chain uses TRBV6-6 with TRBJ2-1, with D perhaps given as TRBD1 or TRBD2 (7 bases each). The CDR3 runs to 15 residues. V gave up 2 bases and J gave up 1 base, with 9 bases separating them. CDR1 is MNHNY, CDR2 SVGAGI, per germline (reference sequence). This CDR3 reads CASSYQGGSYNEQFF. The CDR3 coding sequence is TGTGCCAGCAGTTACCAGGGGGGGTCCTACAATGAGCAGTTCTTC.

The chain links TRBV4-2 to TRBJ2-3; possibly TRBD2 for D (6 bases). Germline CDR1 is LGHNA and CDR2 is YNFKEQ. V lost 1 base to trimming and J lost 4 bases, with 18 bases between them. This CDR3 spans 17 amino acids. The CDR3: CASSQALRGSEADTQYF. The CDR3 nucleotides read TGTGCCAGCAGCCAAGCGCTGCGGGGTTCAGAGGCAGATACGCAGTATTTT.

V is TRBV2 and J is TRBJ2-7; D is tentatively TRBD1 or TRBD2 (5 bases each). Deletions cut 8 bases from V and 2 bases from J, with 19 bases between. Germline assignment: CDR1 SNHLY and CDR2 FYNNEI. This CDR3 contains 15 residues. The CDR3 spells CASDRAGTVPYEQYF. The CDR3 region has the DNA TGTGCCAGCGACAGAGCCGGGACGGTTCCCTACGAGCAGTACTTC.

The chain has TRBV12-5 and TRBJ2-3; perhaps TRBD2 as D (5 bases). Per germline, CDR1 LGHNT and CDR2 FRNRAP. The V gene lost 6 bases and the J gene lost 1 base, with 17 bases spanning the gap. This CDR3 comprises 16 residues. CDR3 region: CASGQPLWGGTDTQYF. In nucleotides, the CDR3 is TGTGCTAGTGGCCAACCCCTATGGGGAGGCACAGATACGCAGTATTTT.

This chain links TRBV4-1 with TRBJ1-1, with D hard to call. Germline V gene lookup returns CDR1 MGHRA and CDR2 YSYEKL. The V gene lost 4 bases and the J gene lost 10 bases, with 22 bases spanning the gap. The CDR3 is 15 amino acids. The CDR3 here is CASSPRPVGNLGAFF. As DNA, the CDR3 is TGCGCCAGCAGCCCCCGCCCTGTTGGGAACTTGGGAGCTTTCTTT.

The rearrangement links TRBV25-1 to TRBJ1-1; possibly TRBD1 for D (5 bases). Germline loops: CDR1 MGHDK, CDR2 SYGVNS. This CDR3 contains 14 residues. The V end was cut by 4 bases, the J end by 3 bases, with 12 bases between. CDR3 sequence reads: CASSGGRRYTEAFF. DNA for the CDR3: TGTGCCAGCAGTGGGGGACGGAGGTACACTGAAGCTTTCTTT.

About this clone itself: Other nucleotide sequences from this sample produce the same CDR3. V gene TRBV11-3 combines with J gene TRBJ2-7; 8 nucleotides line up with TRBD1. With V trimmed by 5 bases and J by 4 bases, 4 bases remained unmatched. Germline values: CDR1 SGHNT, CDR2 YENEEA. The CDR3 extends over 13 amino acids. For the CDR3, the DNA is TGTGCCAGCAGCCCAGACAGGGGTTACGAGCAGTACTTC. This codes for CASSPDRGYEQYF.